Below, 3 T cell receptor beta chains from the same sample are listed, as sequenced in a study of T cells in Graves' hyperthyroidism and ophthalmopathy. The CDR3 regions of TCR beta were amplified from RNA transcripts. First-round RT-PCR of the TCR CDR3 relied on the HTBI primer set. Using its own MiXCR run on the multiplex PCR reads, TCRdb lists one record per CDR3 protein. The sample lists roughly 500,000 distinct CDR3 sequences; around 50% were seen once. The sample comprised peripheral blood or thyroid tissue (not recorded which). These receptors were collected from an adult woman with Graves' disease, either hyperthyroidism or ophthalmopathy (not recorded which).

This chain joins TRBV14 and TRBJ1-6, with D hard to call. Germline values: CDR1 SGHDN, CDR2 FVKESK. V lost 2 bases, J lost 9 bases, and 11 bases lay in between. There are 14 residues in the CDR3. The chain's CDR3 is CASSQSLKGSPLHF. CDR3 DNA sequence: TGTGCCAGCAGCCAAAGTCTGAAGGGTTCACCCCTCCACTTT.

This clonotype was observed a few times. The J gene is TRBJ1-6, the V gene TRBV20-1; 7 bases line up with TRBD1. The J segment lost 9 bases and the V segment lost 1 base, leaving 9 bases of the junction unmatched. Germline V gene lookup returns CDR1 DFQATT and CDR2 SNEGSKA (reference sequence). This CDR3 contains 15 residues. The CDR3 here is CSARGSHWDSSPLHF. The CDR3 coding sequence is TGCAGTGCTAGAGGGTCCCACTGGGACAGTTCACCCCTCCACTTT.

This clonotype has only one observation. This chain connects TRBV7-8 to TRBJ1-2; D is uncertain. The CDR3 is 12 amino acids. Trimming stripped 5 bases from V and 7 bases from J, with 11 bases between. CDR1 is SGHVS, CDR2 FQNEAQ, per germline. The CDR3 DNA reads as TGTGCCAGCAGCCGCCTTTATCTTGGCTACACCTTC. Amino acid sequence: CASSRLYLGYTF. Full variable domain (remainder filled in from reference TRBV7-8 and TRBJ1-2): GAGVSQSPRYKVAKRGQDVALRCDPISGHVSLFWYQQALGQGPEFLTYFQNEAQLDKSGLPSDRFFAERPEGSVSTLKIQRTQQEDSAVYLCASSRLYLGYTFGSGTRLTVV.